Listed below are T cell receptor beta chains from one sample, sequenced in a study of OX40 agonist ivuxolimab in advanced cancers. Repertoires were generated with immunoSEQ multiplex PCR, while TCRdb's copy carries only in-frame clones and drops some. This table holds about 70,000 clones, about 89% found once. The sample was CD4+ or CD8+ T cells sorted from blood, taken in a trial of the OX40 agonist ivuxolimab. These receptors all stem from an adult with an advanced solid tumor such as melanoma, head and neck, liver or kidney cancer. Both conserved end residues are trimmed from each CDR3. Fields, in order: V gene, CDR3 protein.

V gene: TRBV2; CDR3 protein: ASSDPGQGVPYEQY
V gene: TRBV5-4; CDR3 protein: ASSLREGWKETQY
V gene: TRBV7-8; CDR3 protein: ASSLGTPRRPF
V gene: TRBV29-1; CDR3 protein: SVERGNTIY
V gene: TRBV11-2; CDR3 protein: ASSLPGTSRVLT
V gene: TRBV19; CDR3 protein: ASCRDRLSEAF
V gene: TRBV28; CDR3 protein: ASSEGLLGRNTEAF
V gene: TRBV6-1; CDR3 protein: ASLGTAPNYGYT
V gene: TRBV7-9; CDR3 protein: ASSQRGGASNEKLF
V gene: TRBV5-1; CDR3 protein: ASSLVAGNEAF
V gene: TRBV28; CDR3 protein: ASSFLGGMDNEQF
V gene: TRBV28; CDR3 protein: ASSLLTRGGETQY
V gene: TRBV27; CDR3 protein: ASRPYPPGDKGNEQF
V gene: TRBV7-9; CDR3 protein: ASSEPILGRLLYNEQF
V gene: TRBV18; CDR3 protein: ASSPGGGRTEAF
V gene: TRBV19; CDR3 protein: ASSIGSQGAF
V gene: TRBV5-1; CDR3 protein: ASSLAGGTAYEQY
V gene: TRBV5-4; CDR3 protein: ASSTGTLETQY
V gene: TRBV10-3; CDR3 protein: AISDKAGGLDEQY
V gene: TRBV2; CDR3 protein: ASKTAGGPYNEQF
V gene: TRBV15; CDR3 protein: ATSLDRAVETQY
V gene: TRBV5-5; CDR3 protein: ASSLPGAKEQY
V gene: TRBV6-5; CDR3 protein: ASRWTSGRIGELF
V gene: TRBV9; CDR3 protein: ASSVGRPTSVRYNEQF
V gene: TRBV6-5; CDR3 protein: ASSPRDRGNTEAF
V gene: TRBV9; CDR3 protein: ASSGLIAGDEQF
V gene: TRBV5-8; CDR3 protein: ASSGAGPRDTIY
V gene: TRBV28; CDR3 protein: ASIEPGARGYT
V gene: TRBV6-1; CDR3 protein: ASGRGGKTNEKLF
V gene: TRBV5-8; CDR3 protein: ASSALRGDSPLH
V gene: TRBV28; CDR3 protein: ASSTGPLLTDTQY
V gene: TRBV6-7; CDR3 protein: ASSRRWGGQPQH
V gene: TRBV11-2; CDR3 protein: ASSFRQGSGYGYT
V gene: TRBV18; CDR3 protein: ASSPSGPPQNIQY
V gene: TRBV11-3; CDR3 protein: ASSFDGNNEQF
V gene: TRBV6-6; CDR3 protein: ASSYSGQSQY
V gene: TRBV12-5; CDR3 protein: ASGLGEFLYNEQF
V gene: TRBV4-3; CDR3 protein: ASSHDLNRRAYATNEKLF
V gene: TRBV7-2; CDR3 protein: ASSLEGNNSPLH
V gene: TRBV7-8; CDR3 protein: ASSPWGTMNTGELF
V gene: TRBV5-1; CDR3 protein: ASSLGPPIGSNGYT
V gene: TRBV5-6; CDR3 protein: ASSRSSYNSPLH
V gene: TRBV10-1; CDR3 protein: ASSGDGDYVGQF
V gene: TRBV14; CDR3 protein: ASSQNLLSTDTQY
V gene: TRBV6-1; CDR3 protein: ASSEIGRLQETQY
V gene: TRBV15; CDR3 protein: ATTQGPNSPLH
V gene: TRBV11-3; CDR3 protein: ASSLGTGEQY
V gene: TRBV20-1; CDR3 protein: SAGNNQPQH
V gene: TRBV6-1; CDR3 protein: ASRGTSRRTDTQY
V gene: TRBV5-1; CDR3 protein: ASSLGQKNSPLH
V gene: TRBV11-3; CDR3 protein: ASSFGLAGAGSEQF